Described below is a single TCR beta chain sequence and its context. Its antigen is still unknown. This entry belongs to a study of CD8 T cells in ankylosing spondylitis. V lost 5 bases to trimming and J lost 0 bases, with 15 bases between them. The CDR3 totals 16 residues. Germline V gives CDR1 SEHNR, CDR2 FQNEAQ (reference sequence). Study-wide points: One TCR beta motif, made up of fewer than 10 highly homologous variants, appeared characteristic of ankylosing spondylitis blood. Significant enrichment of disease-linked clones was reportedly seen in matched ankylosing spondylitis synovial fluid. With a CD8+ phenotype, disease-linked clones were relatively rare in peripheral blood.

Libraries of TCR beta came from quantitative 5'-RACE with molecular barcodes. TCRdb analysed the 5' RACE reads with MiXCR anew, one entry per CDR3 protein. The sample has 700,000 to 850,000 distinct CDR3 sequences, over 9.5% seen once. This sequence was found in a male donor with ankylosing spondylitis. The chain combines TRBV7-9 with TRBJ2-3; perhaps D is TRBD1 or TRBD2 (5 bases each). Sequences were obtained from blood, either unsorted or a sorted T cell fraction (not recorded which). This chain's CDR3 is CASSVSRDRSTDTQYF. The CDR3, as DNA: TGTGCCAGCAGCGTCAGCCGGGACCGGAGCACAGATACGCAGTATTTT.